These 23 T cell receptor beta chains originate from one sample sequenced in a study of cytomegalovirus exposure and HLA in healthy donors. The PCR ran on 60 Vbeta and 13 Jbeta primers. TCRdb's copy holds only in-frame clones and misses some; the assay was immunoSEQ multiplex PCR. The sample includes 95,000 to 100,000 clones, approximately 77% of them seen just once. Sequenced sample: PBMCs. These receptors were collected from a female donor in good health and CMV-seronegative.

The table lists this clone with a few counts. The chain couples TRBV5-1 to TRBJ2-3; possible D gene TRBD2, 5 bases. CDR3 size: 12 residues. Germline lookup yields CDR1 SGHRS and CDR2 YFSETQ. Trimming removed 5 bases at V and 4 bases at J, with 8 bases between. CDR3 loop: CASSIGADTQYF. DNA for the CDR3: TGCGCCAGCAGTATCGGGGCAGATACGCAGTATTTT.

The sample holds a few counts of this clone. The V and J genes are TRBV5-6 and TRBJ2-2; D remains unclear. The CDR3 totals 14 residues. V lost 1 base, J lost 3 bases, and 7 bases lay in between. CDR1 is SGHDT and CDR2 is YYEEEE in the germline V gene. The CDR3 DNA reads as TGTGCCAGCAGCTTGAGAGGATACACCGGGGAGCTGTTTTTT. Amino acids: CASSLRGYTGELFF.

The CDR3 DNA follows: TGTGCCAGCTCATCCTACAGGGACGTCACAGATACGCAGTATTTT. It is translated as CASSSYRDVTDTQYF. The chain is built from TRBV18 and TRBJ2-3, with D possibly being TRBD1 (6 bases). Germline V gene data show CDR1 as KGHSH and CDR2 as LQKENI. Trimming took off 5 bases at V and 2 bases at J, with 14 bases between the two ends. There are 15 residues in the CDR3.

The chain has TRBV30 and TRBJ1-4, with D possibly TRBD1 on 5 matching bases. This CDR3 spans 13 amino acids. From germline, CDR1 is GTSNPN and CDR2 SVGIG (reference sequence). Trimming took 2 bases from V and 8 from J, leaving 12 bases between them. CDR3 DNA: TGTGCCTGGAGTTCAGGGTTGCGAGAAAAACTGTTTTTT. The encoded protein is CAWSSGLREKLFF.

This clone was counted only a few times. This chain links TRBV19 with TRBJ2-5; the D gene is possibly TRBD1 (6 bases). In germline, CDR1 is LNHDA, CDR2 SQIVND (reference sequence). Trimming stripped 4 bases from V and 5 bases from J, with 17 bases between. The CDR3 contains 15 residues. The CDR3 DNA is TGTGCCAGTAGTAGTACAGGGATTCGGACGGAGACCCAGTACTTC. Residues: CASSSTGIRTETQYF. Drawing the rest from reference TRBV19 and TRBJ2-5, the complete variable domain is DGGITQSPKYLFRKEGQNVTLSCEQNLNHDAMYWYRQDPGQGLRLIYYSQIVNDFQKGDIAEGYSVSREKKESFPLTVTSAQKNPTAFYLCASSSTGIRTETQYFGPGTRLLVL.

The chain couples TRBV11-1 to TRBJ2-2; D might be TRBD2 (7 bases). Germline loops: CDR1 SGHAT, CDR2 FQDESV (reference sequence). The V end lost 4 bases, the J end lost 3 bases, and 15 bases lay between the germline ends. This CDR3 is 16 amino acids long. CDR3 loop: CASSWVGGRYTGELFF. The CDR3 nucleotides read TGTGCCAGCAGCTGGGTCGGGGGGCGATACACCGGGGAGCTGTTTTTT.

The rearrangement joins TRBV6-6 to TRBJ1-3, with a tentative D call TRBD1 (5 bases). V was pared by 5 bases and J by 3 bases, with 11 bases between. Germline CDR1 reads MNHNY; CDR2 reads SVGAGI (reference sequence). The CDR3 is 14 amino acids. CDR3 DNA: TGTGCCAGCAGTGGAGGGGTATATGGAAACACCATATATTTT. Protein: CASSGGVYGNTIYF.

The rearrangement uses TRBV4-2 and TRBJ2-1, with D maybe TRBD2 (6 bases). Trimming took 1 base from V and 5 from J, leaving 21 bases between them. Germline V gives CDR1 LGHNA, CDR2 YNFKEQ. The CDR3 length is 18 residues. The CDR3 DNA reads as TGTGCCAGCAGCCAAGCATTCGTCTCGGGACTTCTCGACAATGAGCAGTTCTTC. This encodes CASSQAFVSGLLDNEQFF.

The rearrangement links TRBV11-2 to TRBJ1-1; possibly TRBD1 for D (6 bases). CDR1 is SGHAT and CDR2 is FQNNGV in the germline V gene. V lost 3 bases and J lost 1, with 9 bases in between. This CDR3 is 14 amino acids long. Written as DNA, the CDR3 is TGTGCCAGCAGCTTCGGACAGAAGAACACTGAAGCTTTCTTT. This translates into CASSFGQKNTEAFF.

This chain connects TRBV7-3 to TRBJ2-1; 12 nucleotides match TRBD2. CDR1 is SGHTA, CDR2 FQGTGA, per germline. This CDR3 is 15 amino acids long. The junction had 3 bases not matched to a gene; V was cut back by 5 bases and J by 4 bases. The CDR3 loop is CASSQTSGRYNEQFF. CDR3 coding DNA: TGTGCCAGCAGCCAGACTAGCGGGAGATACAATGAGCAGTTCTTC.

The chain carries TRBV28 and TRBJ2-3; D is possibly TRBD2 (6 bases). Germline assignment: CDR1 MDHEN and CDR2 SYDVKM. The CDR3 has 15 residues. The germline V and J ends were trimmed by 5 bases and 2 bases, with 14 bases remaining between them. The DNA of the CDR3 is TGTGCCAGCAGTCCGGGACTTCTCGCCACAGATACGCAGTATTTT. It specifies CASSPGLLATDTQYF. Complete variable domain (other parts from reference TRBV28 and TRBJ2-3): DVKVTQSSRYLVKRTGEKVFLECVQDMDHENMFWYRQDPGLGLRLIYFSYDVKMKEKGDIPEGYSVSREKKERFSLILESASTNQTSMYLCASSPGLLATDTQYFGPGTRLTVL.

This clone appeared a few times. The V gene is TRBV6-4, the J gene TRBJ2-3; D call uncertain. CDR1 and CDR2 (germline): MRHNA, SNTAGT. This CDR3 spans 15 amino acids. V lost 3 bases and J lost 0, with 10 bases in between. CDR3 DNA: TGTGCCAGCAGTGAATACGGGTCTAGCACAGATACGCAGTATTTT. Translation gives CASSEYGSSTDTQYF.

The chain combines TRBV2 with TRBJ2-4; possibly TRBD2 for D (5 bases). V was shortened by 4 bases and J by 7 bases, with 11 bases between the two germline ends. The CDR3 is 13 residues long. Germline V gene sequence: CDR1 SNHLY, CDR2 FYNNEI. The CDR3 DNA sequence: TGTGCCAGCAGTGGTGGGAGCTGGAACATTCAGTACTTC. Protein: CASSGGSWNIQYF.

The chain combines TRBV9 with TRBJ1-1; the D is unclear. CDR3 length: 13 amino acids. Trimming left V 0 bases short and J 10 bases short, with 13 bases between. Germline CDR1 and CDR2: SGDLS and YYNGEE. CDR3 sequence (DNA): TGTGCCAGCAGCGTAGGGGAAGCCGAGGGAGCTTTCTTT. The encoded protein is CASSVGEAEGAFF.

With respect to this clone: At one end, the junction sequence differs from germline, possibly due to a read error. CDR3 residues: CSSSLVGGTGGNIGQYF. CDR3 nucleotides: TGTTCCAGCAGCTTAGTAGGGGGGACAGGGGGGAATATCGGCCAGTACTTC. J is TRBJ2-7 and V is TRBV7-9; TRBD1 agrees at 11 bases. This CDR3 is built from 17 residues. The germline CDR1 and CDR2 sequences are SEHNR and FQNEAQ (reference sequence).

CDR3 coding DNA: TGTGCCAGCAGCTTAGAACTCTCCTACGAGCAGTACTTC. Translation gives CASSLELSYEQYF. The V and J genes are TRBV7-6 and TRBJ2-7; no reliable D call. CDR1 and CDR2 from the germline V gene are SGHVS and FNYEAQ. Trimming stripped 1 base from V and 0 bases from J, with 4 bases between. The length of the CDR3 is 13 residues.

This clone was seen once. The V call is TRBV6-5, the J call TRBJ2-3, with D tentatively TRBD2 (6 bases). The CDR3 consists of 16 residues. Per germline, CDR1 MNHEY and CDR2 SVGAGI. V was cut by 0 bases and J by 5 bases, with 15 bases left in between. CDR3 DNA sequence: TGTGCCAGCAGTTACTCCCTGGTTGGGCGGGGAGATACGCAGTATTTT. This encodes CASSYSLVGRGDTQYF.

In this sample, this clone turned up once. The chain joins TRBV28 to TRBJ1-1, with TRBD1 matching over 9 bases. This CDR3 spans 18 amino acids. The germline CDR1 and CDR2 sequences are MDHEN and SYDVKM. The V gene end was trimmed by 2 bases and the J gene end by 1 base; junction bases not matched to a gene: 11. This CDR3 is CASSLVQGAQKGNTEAFF. The DNA of the CDR3 is TGTGCCAGCAGTTTAGTACAGGGGGCGCAAAAAGGGAACACTGAAGCTTTCTTT.

In its sample, this clone was seen once. The chain recombines TRBV27 with TRBJ2-7, with 7 bases fitting TRBD1. The V segment lost 9 bases and the J segment 0 bases; nucleotides outside the gene matches: 5. Germline V gene sequence: CDR1 MNHEY, CDR2 SMNVEV (reference sequence). This CDR3 spans 13 amino acids. The CDR3 bases are TGTGCCAGTCGACAGGGCTACTCCTACGAGCAGTACTTC. Its translation: CASRQGYSYEQYF.

This chain connects TRBV4-2 to TRBJ2-7; TRBD1 agrees at 7 bases. V dropped 1 base and J dropped 4; count of bases not matched to a gene: 1. Germline lookup yields CDR1 LGHNA and CDR2 YNFKEQ. The CDR3 is 13 amino acids. CDR3 sequence: CASSQARGYEQYF. The CDR3 coding sequence is TGTGCCAGCAGCCAAGCCAGGGGGTACGAGCAGTACTTC.

In its sample, this clone was seen once. The rearrangement uses TRBV11-3 and TRBJ2-1; 8 bases agree with TRBD2. Germline trimming cut 4 bases from V and 9 bases from J; bases unmatched to any gene: 5. This CDR3 spans 13 amino acids. The germline V gene encodes CDR1 SGHNT and CDR2 YENEEA. The DNA of the CDR3 is TGTGCCAGCAGCTACCAAAGCGGGAGTGAGCAGTTCTTC. It yields the protein CASSYQSGSEQFF.

The chain is built from TRBV2 and TRBJ2-2; no reliable D call. CDR1 is SNHLY, CDR2 FYNNEI, per germline. There are 15 residues in the CDR3. Trimming took off 4 bases at V and 1 base at J, with 10 bases between the two ends. In DNA form, the CDR3 reads TGTGCCAGCAGTGCATCGAGGAAGAACACCGGGGAGCTGTTTTTT. It specifies CASSASRKNTGELFF.

This clone came up a few times. The chain joins TRBV6-5 to TRBJ1-1, with TRBD1 matching 9 bases. The germline gives CDR1 MNHEY, CDR2 SVGAGI. The junction had 11 bases not matched to a gene; V was cut back by 6 bases and J by 6 bases. CDR3 length: 15 residues. DNA for the CDR3: TGTGCCAGCAGCCAGTTCCGGGACAGGGTATCTGAAGCTTTCTTT. It translates to CASSQFRDRVSEAFF.